A single sample is the source of the 26 T cell receptor beta chains below, sequenced in a study of blood T cells in healthy people across ages. PCR was performed a second time for about 6 to 12 cycles using a sample-barcoded 5' primer and a J-beta primer mix. Via MiXCR, TCRdb re-called the 5' RACE reads, giving one row per CDR3 protein. Found here are around 500,000 distinct CDR3 sequences, about 25% of them singletons; the top ten hold 3% to 4.5%. The same specimen was also included in a second study, on T cells of mothers and their children.

The material sequenced was blood. These receptors were collected from a boy aged 2 to 10 in good health.

The V and J genes are TRBV20-1 and TRBJ2-1; 7 nucleotides match TRBD2. Germline values: CDR1 DFQATT, CDR2 SNEGSKA (reference sequence). The ends lost 4 bases at V and 6 bases at J; junction bases unmatched: 12. The length of the CDR3 is 15 residues. CDR3 DNA: TGCAGTGCTATTGATGGTGGGAGGGCCATCAATGAGCAGTTCTTC. Translated: CSAIDGGRAINEQFF.

This clonotype was counted once. The CDR3 is CASSLGPGDTGELFF. CDR3 nucleotides: TGCGCCAGCAGCTTGGGGCCGGGGGACACCGGGGAGCTGTTTTTT. The genes are TRBV5-1 and TRBJ2-2; TRBD2 is a possible D gene (6 bases). Trimming shortened V by 0 bases and J by 3 bases, and 9 bases separated the two germline ends. Germline V lookup: CDR1 SGHRS, CDR2 YFSETQ. The CDR3 spans 15 residues.

The chain joins TRBV10-3 to TRBJ1-2; no firm D call. V lost 10 bases to trimming and J lost 1 base, with 13 bases between them. The CDR3 has 13 amino acids. Per the germline V gene, CDR1 is ENHRY and CDR2 is SYGVKD. The CDR3 region has the DNA TGTGCCACGCCCCGGTCCGGTAACTATGGCTACACCTTC. Amino acid sequence: CATPRSGNYGYTF.

V is TRBV12-3 or TRBV12-4 and J is TRBJ1-2; D may be TRBD1 (6 bases). The CDR3 loop spans 14 amino acids. V was shortened by 5 bases and J by 7 bases, with 17 bases between the two germline ends. CDR3: CASSPTGRGIGYTF. The CDR3 DNA is TGTGCCAGCAGTCCTACAGGGAGAGGAATTGGCTACACCTTC.

The rearrangement joins TRBV30 to TRBJ1-2; no definite D call. CDR1 is GTSNPN, CDR2 SVGIG, per germline (reference sequence). This CDR3 contains 11 residues. The V end lost 2 bases, the J end lost 8 bases, and 9 bases lay between the germline ends. Written as DNA, the CDR3 is TGTGCCTGGAGTATGGAAGGCGGCTACACCTTC. This translates into CAWSMEGGYTF.

In its sample, this clonotype was seen a few times. The V gene is TRBV6-1, the J gene TRBJ1-4, with TRBD1 as a possible D gene (5 bases). The CDR3 contains 14 residues. V lost 6 bases and J 0 bases, leaving 8 bases between the germline ends. The germline V gene has CDR1 MNHNS and CDR2 SASEGT. The CDR3 here is CASRDTPTNEKLFF. For the CDR3, the DNA is TGTGCCAGCAGGGACACCCCAACTAATGAAAAACTGTTTTTT.

This clonotype came up a few times. One end of the junction varies from germline; a read error may be responsible. CDR3 in amino acids: CVSGPGTVNTEAFF. DNA of the CDR3: TGTGTTAGTGGTCCCGGGACGGTGAACACTGAAGCTTTCTTT. J is TRBJ1-1 and V is TRBV12-5; a possible D gene is TRBD1 (5 bases). CDR3 length equals 14 residues. The germline gives CDR1 LGHNT, CDR2 FRNRAP. The whole variable domain, remainder taken from reference TRBV12-5 and TRBJ1-1, is DARVTQTPRHKVTEMGQEVTMRCQPILGHNTVFWYRQTMMQGLELLAYFRNRAPLDDSGMPKDRFSAEMPDATLATLKIQPSEPRDSAVYFCVSGPGTVNTEAFFGQGTRLTVV.

The chain uses TRBV7-9 and TRBJ2-5; 15 positions agree with TRBD2. The CDR3 loop spans 15 amino acids. Germline assignment: CDR1 SEHNR and CDR2 FQNEAQ (reference sequence). V lost 3 bases and J lost 5; bases outside the gene matches: 1. The DNA of the CDR3 is TGTGCCAGCAGCTTTGGACTAGCGGGGGGGGAGACCCAGTACTTC. Its protein is CASSFGLAGGETQYF.

V is TRBV6-6 and J is TRBJ1-1; tentative D call: TRBD1 (5 bases). V shed 8 bases and J shed 7 bases, with 20 bases lying between them. The CDR3 runs 14 residues. The germline V gene has CDR1 MNHNY and CDR2 SVGAGI (reference sequence). Written as DNA, the CDR3 is TGTGCCAGCTTCCCAGGGCAGGCGCAGGGTGAAGCTTTCTTT. This codes for CASFPGQAQGEAFF.

V is TRBV6-6 and J is TRBJ2-1, with D possibly matching TRBD2 (6 bases). The germline gives CDR1 MNHNY, CDR2 SVGAGI (reference sequence). This CDR3 region has 17 residues. Trimming took off 2 bases at V and 5 bases at J, with 19 bases between the two ends. The CDR3 region has the DNA TGTGCCAGCAGTTACAGCTTACAGCGGGTAGACAACAATGAGCAGTTCTTC. Amino acid sequence: CASSYSLQRVDNNEQFF.

The chain is built from TRBV7-8 and TRBJ2-1; TRBD2 might be the D (6 bases). Trimming cost V 2 bases and J 4 bases, with 18 bases left between them. There are 17 residues in the CDR3. Germline V gene lookup returns CDR1 SGHVS and CDR2 FQNEAQ. The CDR3 loop is CASSLTRAGSLYNEQFF. The CDR3 nucleotides read TGTGCCAGCAGCTTAACCCGGGCGGGGAGCCTTTACAATGAGCAGTTCTTC.

The rearrangement links TRBV29-1 to TRBJ1-1; no clear D. This CDR3 is 13 amino acids long. The germline CDR1 and CDR2 sequences are SQVTM and ANQGSEA. V was shortened by 1 base and J by 6 bases, with 12 bases between the two germline ends. CDR3 region: CSVEARLGSEAFF. The CDR3 coding sequence is TGCAGCGTTGAAGCCAGGCTGGGATCTGAAGCTTTCTTT.

The chain is built from TRBV2 and TRBJ2-1, with 11 bases fitting TRBD1. CDR3 length: 16 amino acids. Germline V CDR1 and CDR2: SNHLY, FYNNEI. V was clipped by 3 bases and J by 6 bases; unmatched bases: 7. The CDR3 spells CASSDSGTGGFNEQFF. CDR3 DNA: TGTGCCAGCAGTGATTCCGGGACAGGGGGTTTCAATGAGCAGTTCTTC.

The J gene is TRBJ2-1, the V gene TRBV3-1; D is undetermined. Trimming shortened V by 2 bases and J by 3 bases, and 5 bases separated the two germline ends. The germline gives CDR1 LGHDT, CDR2 YNNKEL (reference sequence). The CDR3 totals 13 residues. CDR3 nucleotides: TGTGCCAGCAGCCAACTAGACTACAATGAGCAGTTCTTC. It yields the protein CASSQLDYNEQFF.

This sequence joins TRBV20-1 and TRBJ2-7; D is unclear. CDR3 length equals 14 residues. V was clipped by 0 bases and J by 3 bases, with 12 bases between them. Germline V CDR1 and CDR2: DFQATT, SNEGSKA (reference sequence). This CDR3 is CSARDMVANYEQYF. In nucleotides, the CDR3 is TGCAGTGCTAGAGATATGGTCGCGAACTACGAGCAGTACTTC.

This sequence joins TRBV10-3 and TRBJ2-1, with 10 bases that match TRBD2. V lost 10 bases, J lost 0 bases, and 3 bases stayed unmatched. Germline V gene lookup returns CDR1 ENHRY and CDR2 SYGVKD. The CDR3 has 14 residues. The CDR3 DNA reads as TGTGCCACCATAGCGGGAGGCTCCTACAATGAGCAGTTCTTC. Encoded protein: CATIAGGSYNEQFF.

This clonotype appeared a few times. This chain links TRBV5-1 with TRBJ2-5; D call uncertain. CDR1 is SGHRS and CDR2 is YFSETQ in the germline V gene. Trimming took off 4 bases at V and 5 bases at J, with 21 bases between the two ends. CDR3 length equals 16 residues. CDR3 sequence (DNA): TGCGCCAGCAGCCGACGGTCCCGTCAATGGGCGGAGACCCAGTACTTC. Residues: CASSRRSRQWAETQYF.

In its sample, this clonotype was seen a few times. The rearrangement joins TRBV12-3 or TRBV12-4 to TRBJ2-1; the D gene is possibly TRBD1 (6 bases). Between the trimmed V and J ends, which lost 5 bases and 7 bases, there was a span of 12 bases. The CDR3 has 13 amino acids. CDR3 residues: CASSPQGENEQFF. The CDR3 coding sequence is TGTGCCAGCAGTCCACAGGGTGAGAATGAGCAGTTCTTC.

This clonotype was detected only once. The chain employs TRBV20-1 and TRBJ2-3; 8 positions match TRBD2. Germline V gene sequence: CDR1 DFQATT, CDR2 SNEGSKA (reference sequence). Losses at the gene ends were 0 bases for V and 3 bases for J; bases not matched to a gene: 14. The CDR3 consists of 18 residues. This CDR3 reads CSARDLMRAGGSTDTQYF. CDR3 bases: TGCAGTGCTAGAGACCTGATGCGTGCGGGGGGATCTACAGATACGCAGTATTTT.

This clonotype was observed a few times. The rearrangement joins TRBV2 to TRBJ2-4, with TRBD2 matching 7 bases. CDR3 length: 13 amino acids. Germline CDR1 is SNHLY and CDR2 is FYNNEI. The trim removed 6 bases at V and 10 bases at J, leaving 9 bases unmatched. CDR3: CASSPFGEGIQYF. For the CDR3, the DNA is TGTGCCAGCAGCCCCTTTGGGGAGGGGATTCAGTACTTC.

The chain joins TRBV6-5 to TRBJ2-1; D is undetermined. Looked up from germline, CDR1 is MNHEY and CDR2 is SVGAGI. The V end lost 2 bases, the J end lost 0 bases, and 8 bases lay between the germline ends. The CDR3 length is 15 residues. This CDR3 is CASSYDPTSYNEQFF. CDR3 bases: TGTGCCAGCAGTTACGACCCAACCTCCTACAATGAGCAGTTCTTC.

This chain links TRBV20-1 with TRBJ2-3, with a tentative D call TRBD2 (5 bases). CDR1 and CDR2 from the germline V gene are DFQATT and SNEGSKA (reference sequence). The CDR3 has 14 amino acids. V lost 1 base to trimming and J lost 0 bases, with 8 bases between them. The CDR3 bases are TGCAGTGCTAGAGTGGACTCAAGCACAGATACGCAGTATTTT. Translation gives CSARVDSSTDTQYF.

There are a few counts of this clonotype. This sequence joins TRBV29-1 and TRBJ2-5; 7 nucleotides align to TRBD2. Gene TRBJ2-1 matches the end of the DNA better, so the J call may be wrong. The germline V gene encodes CDR1 SQVTM and CDR2 ANQGSEA. The CDR3 is made up of 16 amino acids. The CDR3 is CSVEDFSGREIIEQFF. CDR3 bases: TGCAGCGTTGAAGATTTTTCGGGGCGGGAGATAATTGAGCAGTTCTTC.

This clonotype has a handful of counts. The chain joins TRBV6-5 to TRBJ2-5, with a tentative D call TRBD2 (5 bases). V was cut by 0 bases and J by 2 bases, with 10 bases left in between. The germline CDR1 and CDR2 sequences are MNHEY and SVGAGI. The CDR3 has 15 residues. The CDR3 DNA is TGTGCCAGCAGTTACTCCCCGGCGGGTCAAGAGACCCAGTACTTC. Amino acid sequence: CASSYSPAGQETQYF.

The chain has TRBV13 and TRBJ2-3, with TRBD1 matching over 8 bases. The germline V gene encodes CDR1 PRHDT and CDR2 FYEKMQ (reference sequence). After removal of 5 bases from V and 2 bases from J, the junction contained 12 bases not matched to a gene. The CDR3 covers 17 residues. The CDR3 nucleotides are TGTGCCAGCAGCACCAAAGTCCGGGACAGGCTCACAGATACGCAGTATTTT. Amino acid sequence: CASSTKVRDRLTDTQYF. The full variable domain, with the rest looked up from reference TRBV13 and TRBJ2-3, is AAGVIQSPRHLIKEKRETATLKCYPIPRHDTVYWYQQGPGQDPQFLISFYEKMQSDKGSIPDRFSAQQFSDYHSELNMSSLELGDSALYFCASSTKVRDRLTDTQYFGPGTRLTVL.

This clonotype was counted a few times. The chain combines TRBV4-3 with TRBJ2-6; no firm D call. The CDR3 has 16 residues. V was cut by 2 bases and J by 4 bases, with 12 bases left in between. CDR1 and CDR2 from the germline V gene are LGHNA and YSLEER. The CDR3 is CASSQFLQSGANVLTF. CDR3 coding DNA: TGCGCCAGCAGCCAATTTCTACAATCCGGGGCCAACGTCCTGACTTTC.